This T cell receptor beta chain was identified in a study of shared clonotypes between healthy human individuals. About the study: CD4 naive and memory got three plates each, CD8 naive two, CD8 memory one.

Libraries were prepared by immunoSEQ multiplex PCR; TCRdb keeps only in-frame clonotypes and omits some of them. The profile shows about 2 million clones, 85% to 95% of them singletons. On this clone itself: Other nucleotide sequences in the sample specify the same CDR3.

V shed 3 bases and J shed 4 bases, with 7 bases lying between them. Per germline, CDR1 KGHSH and CDR2 LQKENI. The CDR3 sequence is 13 residues long. The TCR sequence derives from a man between 18 and 35 years old in good health. Sequenced: naive CD4+ T cells sorted from blood. Subset: CD45RA+ positively selected. The V gene is TRBV18, the J gene TRBJ1-5; D not resolved. CDR3 residues: CASSPYSNQPQHF. CDR3 nucleotides: TGTGCCAGCTCACCTTACAGTAATCAGCCCCAGCATTTT.